This T cell receptor (beta chain) stems from a study of T cell responses to AZD1222 COVID-19 vaccine. Germline loops: CDR1 SGHTA, CDR2 FQGTGA. The CDR3 totals 14 residues. With 5 bases clipped from V and 6 bases from J, the junction kept 6 bases outside the gene matches. TCRdb keeps only in-frame clones here, not all; method: immunoSEQ multiplex PCR. The sample shows more than 80,000 clones, roughly 87% of them seen only once. V gene TRBV7-3 combines with J gene TRBJ2-7; TRBD2 agrees at 11 bases. This clonotype was obtained from an adult in good health. Sequencing was performed on peripheral blood, taken on day 0 of AZD1222 vaccination. The chain's CDR3 is CASSPGLAGSEQYF. In nucleotides, the CDR3 is TGTGCCAGCAGCCCAGGACTAGCGGGTTCCGAGCAGTACTTC.